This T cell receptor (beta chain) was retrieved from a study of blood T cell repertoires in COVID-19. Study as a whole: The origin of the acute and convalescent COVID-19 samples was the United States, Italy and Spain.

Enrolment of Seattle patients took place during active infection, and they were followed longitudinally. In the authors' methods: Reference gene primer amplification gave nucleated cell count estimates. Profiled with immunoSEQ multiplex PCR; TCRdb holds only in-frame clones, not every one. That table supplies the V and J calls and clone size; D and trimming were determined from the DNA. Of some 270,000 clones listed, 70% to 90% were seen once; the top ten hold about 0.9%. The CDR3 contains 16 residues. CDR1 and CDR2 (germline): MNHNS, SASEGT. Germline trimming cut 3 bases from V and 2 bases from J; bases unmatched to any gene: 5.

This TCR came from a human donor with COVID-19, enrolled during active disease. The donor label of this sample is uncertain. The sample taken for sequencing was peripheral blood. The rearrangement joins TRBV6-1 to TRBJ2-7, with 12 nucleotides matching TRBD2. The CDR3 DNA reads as TGTGCCAGCAGTGAGTCCCTAGCGGGAGGGACCTACGAGCAGTACTTC. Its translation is CASSESLAGGTYEQYF.